A single sample gave rise to the 5 T cell receptor beta chains below, sequenced in a study of cytomegalovirus exposure and HLA in healthy donors. PCR was performed using 60 Vbeta and 13 Jbeta primers. Sequenced by immunoSEQ multiplex PCR; TCRdb stores in-frame clones only, minus some. The data contain 52,000 or so clones, more than 60% of them singletons. The sample was PBMCs. These receptors were collected from a woman aged 35 to 49 in good health and CMV-seropositive.

The V gene is TRBV4-1, the J gene TRBJ1-5; D gene uncertain. V was pared by 0 bases and J by 9 bases, with 12 bases between. CDR1 and CDR2 from the germline V gene are MGHRA and YSYEKL. The CDR3 loop spans 14 amino acids. CDR3 amino acids: CASSQEEGPGPQHF. The CDR3 region has the DNA TGCGCCAGCAGCCAAGAGGAGGGTCCGGGGCCCCAGCATTTT.

This chain links TRBV18 with TRBJ1-6; D is uncertain. Trimming removed 2 bases at V and 6 bases at J, with 11 bases between. The CDR3 extends over 15 amino acids. Germline assignment: CDR1 KGHSH and CDR2 LQKENI. CDR3 nucleotides: TGTGCCAGCTCACCATTGACCGACTCTAATTCACCCCTCCACTTT. Protein product: CASSPLTDSNSPLHF. Full variable domain (outside the CDR3, taken from reference TRBV18 and TRBJ1-6): NAGVMQNPRHLVRRRGQEARLRCSPMKGHSHVYWYRQLPEEGLKFMVYLQKENIIDESGMPKERFSAEFPKEGPSILRIQQVVRGDSAAYFCASSPLTDSNSPLHFGNGTRLTVT.

This chain joins TRBV28 and TRBJ1-2; D unresolved. The CDR3 length is 11 residues. Trimming left V 5 bases short and J 6 bases short, with 7 bases between. CDR1 is MDHEN and CDR2 is SYDVKM in the germline V gene. The CDR3 DNA reads as TGTGCCAGCAGTCCCACTAATGGCTACACCTTC. Amino acid sequence: CASSPTNGYTF.

The chain combines TRBV10-2 with TRBJ1-3; a possible D gene is TRBD1 (5 bases). Trimming cost V 4 bases and J 0 bases, with 7 bases left between them. The CDR3 runs 14 residues. The germline CDR1 and CDR2 sequences are WSHSY and SAAADI. This chain's CDR3 is CASSAGLSGNTIYF. In DNA, the CDR3 is TGCGCCAGCAGTGCGGGACTCTCTGGAAACACCATATATTTT.

This chain uses TRBV6-4 with TRBJ2-1, with TRBD1 matching 9 bases. V trimming: 5 bases; J trimming: 0 bases; junction bases outside the gene matches: 2. Germline V gene sequence: CDR1 MRHNA, CDR2 SNTAGT. CDR3 length equals 15 residues. The CDR3 region is CASSPGQGSYNEQFF. The CDR3 DNA sequence: TGTGCCAGCAGTCCGGGACAGGGCTCCTACAATGAGCAGTTCTTC.